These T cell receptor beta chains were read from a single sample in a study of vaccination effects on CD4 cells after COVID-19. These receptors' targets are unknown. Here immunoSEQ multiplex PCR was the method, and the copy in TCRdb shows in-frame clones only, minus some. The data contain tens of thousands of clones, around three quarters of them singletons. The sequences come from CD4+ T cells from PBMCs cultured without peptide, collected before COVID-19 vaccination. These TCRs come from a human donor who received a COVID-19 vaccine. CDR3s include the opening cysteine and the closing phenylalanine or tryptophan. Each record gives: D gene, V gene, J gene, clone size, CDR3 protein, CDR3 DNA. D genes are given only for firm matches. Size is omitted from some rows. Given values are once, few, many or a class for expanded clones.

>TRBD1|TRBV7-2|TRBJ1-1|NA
CASTRTGTMNTEAFF
TGTGCCAGCACCCGGACAGGAACCATGAACACTGAAGCTTTCTTT
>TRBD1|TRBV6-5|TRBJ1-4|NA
CASKSGQTNEKLFF
TGTGCCAGCAAGTCGGGACAGACTAATGAAAAACTGTTTTTT
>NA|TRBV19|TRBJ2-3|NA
CASQVGDTQYF
TGTGCCAGCCAGGTGGGAGATACGCAGTATTTT
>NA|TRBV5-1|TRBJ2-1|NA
CASSLKFGSSSYNEQFF
TGCGCCAGCAGCTTGAAGTTCGGCTCCAGCTCCTACAATGAGCAGTTCTTC
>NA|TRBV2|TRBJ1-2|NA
CASSDEGFYGYTF
TGTGCCAGCAGTGACGAGGGTTTCTATGGCTACACCTTC
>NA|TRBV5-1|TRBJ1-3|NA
CASTTGFSGNTIYF
TGCGCCAGCACCACAGGGTTCTCTGGAAACACCATATATTTT
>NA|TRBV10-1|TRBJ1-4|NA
CASRSGFLTNEKLFF
TGCGCCAGCAGGTCGGGGTTTTTGACTAATGAAAAACTGTTTTTT
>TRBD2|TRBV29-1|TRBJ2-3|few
CSVKTSGATDTQYF
TGCAGCGTAAAGACTAGCGGGGCCACAGATACGCAGTATTTT
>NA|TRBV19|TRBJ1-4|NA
CASSQRWHSLHEKLFF
TGTGCCAGTAGCCAACGATGGCACTCCCTACATGAAAAACTGTTTTTT
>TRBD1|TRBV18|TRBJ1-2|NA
CASSPPSQGVNYGYTF
TGTGCCAGCTCACCACCTTCACAGGGGGTCAACTATGGCTACACCTTC
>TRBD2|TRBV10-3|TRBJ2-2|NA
CAISDYSGVIRAGELFF
TGTGCCATCAGTGACTATAGCGGGGTTATAAGGGCCGGGGAGCTGTTTTTT
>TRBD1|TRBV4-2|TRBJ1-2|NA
CASSQGTVNYGYTF
TGTGCCAGCAGCCAGGGGACAGTCAACTATGGCTACACCTTC
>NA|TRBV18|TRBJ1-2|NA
CASSPYTASYGYTF
TGTGCCAGCTCACCCTATACAGCAAGTTATGGCTACACCTTC
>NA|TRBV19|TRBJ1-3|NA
CASSSRTFGNTIYF
TGTGCCAGTAGTTCCCGGACCTTTGGAAACACCATATATTTT
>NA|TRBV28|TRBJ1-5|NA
CATGTLNQPQHF
TGTGCCACAGGGACACTCAATCAGCCCCAGCATTTT
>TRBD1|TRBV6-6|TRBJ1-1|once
CASNDRAVLNTEAFF
TGTGCCAGCAACGACAGGGCTGTGTTGAACACTGAAGCTTTCTTT
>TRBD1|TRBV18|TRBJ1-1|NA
CATRRLQGQTNTEAFF
TGTGCCACCCGCCGCCTTCAGGGACAGACGAACACTGAAGCTTTCTTT
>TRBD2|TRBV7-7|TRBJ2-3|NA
CASSIGLAGTDTQYF
TGTGCCAGCAGCATAGGACTAGCGGGCACAGATACGCAGTATTTT
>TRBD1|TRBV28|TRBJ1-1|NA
CASSPSTGRNTEAFF
TGTGCCAGCAGTCCCTCGACAGGGAGGAACACTGAAGCTTTCTTT
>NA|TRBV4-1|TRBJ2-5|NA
CASSPGPGGKTQYF
TGCGCCAGCAGCCCCGGACCCGGCGGGAAGACCCAGTACTTC
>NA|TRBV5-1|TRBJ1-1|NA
CASTLGWGGTNEAFF
TGCGCCAGCACCTTGGGCTGGGGGGGAACAAATGAAGCTTTCTTT
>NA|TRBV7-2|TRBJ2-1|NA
CASSPQSISYNEQFF
TGTGCCAGCAGCCCTCAATCAATCTCCTACAATGAGCAGTTCTTC
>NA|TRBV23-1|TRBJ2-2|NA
CASSILIYRECGELFF
TGCGCCAGCAGCATATTAATCTACAGGGAATGCGGGGAGCTGTTTTTT